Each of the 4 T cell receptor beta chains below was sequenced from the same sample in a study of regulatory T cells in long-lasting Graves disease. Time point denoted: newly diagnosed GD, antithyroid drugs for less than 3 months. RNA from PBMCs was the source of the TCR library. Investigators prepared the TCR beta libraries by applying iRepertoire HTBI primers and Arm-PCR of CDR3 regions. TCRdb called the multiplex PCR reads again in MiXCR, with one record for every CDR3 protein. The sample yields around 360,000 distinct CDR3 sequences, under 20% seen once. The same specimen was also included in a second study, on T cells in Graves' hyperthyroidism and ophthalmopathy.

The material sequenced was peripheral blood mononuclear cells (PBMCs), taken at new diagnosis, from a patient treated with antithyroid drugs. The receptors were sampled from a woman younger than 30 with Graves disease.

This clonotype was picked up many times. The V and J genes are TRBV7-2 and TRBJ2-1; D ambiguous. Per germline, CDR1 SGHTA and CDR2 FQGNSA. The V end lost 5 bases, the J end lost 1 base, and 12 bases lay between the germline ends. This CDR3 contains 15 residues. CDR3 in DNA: TGTGCCAGCAGCCCCGATGGCGGTTCCTACAATGAGCAGTTCTTC. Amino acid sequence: CASSPDGGSYNEQFF.

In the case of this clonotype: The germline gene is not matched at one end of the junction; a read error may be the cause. The chain's CDR3 is CASSYFAFTTSNEQYF. CDR3 nucleotides: TGTGCCAGCAGTTACTTCGCTTTCACTACCTCCAACGAGCAGTACTTC. V gene TRBV6-2 or TRBV6-3 combines with J gene TRBJ2-7; the D is unclear. The V gene's germline CDR1 is MNHEY and CDR2 SVGEGT. This CDR3 contains 16 residues.

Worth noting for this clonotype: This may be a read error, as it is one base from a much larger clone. As DNA, the CDR3 is TGTGCCAGCAGCCAAACGTATGGCTACACCTTC. It specifies CASSQTYGYTF. The V and J genes are TRBV3-1 and TRBJ1-2; D remains ambiguous. Germline V gene lookup returns CDR1 LGHDT and CDR2 YNNKEL (reference sequence). The CDR3 has 11 residues. The V gene lost 2 bases and the J gene lost 5 bases, with 3 bases spanning the gap.

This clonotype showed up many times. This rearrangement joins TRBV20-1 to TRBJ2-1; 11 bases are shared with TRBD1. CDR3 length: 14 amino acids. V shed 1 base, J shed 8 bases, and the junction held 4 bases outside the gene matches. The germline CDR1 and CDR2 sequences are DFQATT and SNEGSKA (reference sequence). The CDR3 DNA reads TGCAGTGCTAGAGTCCCGGGACAGGGGGATGAGCAGTTCTTC. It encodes CSARVPGQGDEQFF.